This T cell receptor beta chain was sequenced for a study of shared clonotypes between healthy human individuals. Study-wide results and caveats: Blood was the only sampled material, and tissue repertoires likely differ. Non-shared clonotypes had lower generation probabilities than clonotypes shared by all four sorted-subset donors.

A remark on this clone: Its antigen is as yet unknown. The germline gene is not matched at one end of the junction; a read error may be the cause.

CDR1 is SNHLY and CDR2 is FYNNEI in the germline V gene. There are 13 residues in the CDR3. Assay used: immunoSEQ multiplex PCR; TCRdb lists only in-frame clones, some missing. The sample lists about 2 million clones; 85% to 95% were seen once. Source material: naive CD4+ T cells sorted from blood. Subset described: CD45RA+ positively selected. This receptor was obtained from a man between 18 and 29 years old in good health. The chain recombines TRBV2 with TRBJ1-4; a possible D gene is TRBD1 (5 bases). CDR3 protein: CASRGAFNEKLFF. CDR3 nucleotides: TGTGCCAGCCGCGGGGCTTTTAATGAAAAGCTGTTTTTT.